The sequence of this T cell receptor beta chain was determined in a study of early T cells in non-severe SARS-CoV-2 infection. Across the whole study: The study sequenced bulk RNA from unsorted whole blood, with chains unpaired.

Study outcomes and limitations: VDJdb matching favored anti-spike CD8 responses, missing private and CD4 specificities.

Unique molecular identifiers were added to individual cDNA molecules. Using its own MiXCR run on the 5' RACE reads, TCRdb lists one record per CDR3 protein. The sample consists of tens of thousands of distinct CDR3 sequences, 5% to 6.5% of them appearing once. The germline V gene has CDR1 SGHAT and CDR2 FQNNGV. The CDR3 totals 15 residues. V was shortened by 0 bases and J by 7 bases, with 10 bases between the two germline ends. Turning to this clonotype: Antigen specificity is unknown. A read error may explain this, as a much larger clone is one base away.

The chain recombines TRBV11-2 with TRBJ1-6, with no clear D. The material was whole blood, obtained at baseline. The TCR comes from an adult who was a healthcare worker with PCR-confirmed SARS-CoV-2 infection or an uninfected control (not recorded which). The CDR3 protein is CASSLDRVANSPLHF. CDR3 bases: TGTGCCAGCAGCTTAGATCGCGTGGCAAATTCACCCCTCCACTTT.